Listed here are 28 T cell receptor beta chains from one sample, sequenced in a study of T cell repertoires in ileal Crohn's disease. Sequenced by immunoSEQ multiplex PCR; TCRdb stores in-frame clones only, minus some. The sample contains roughly 5,000 clones, around 84% of which appear only once. Sequences were obtained from ileal tissue. The receptors were gathered from an adult with Crohn's disease.

V gene TRBV5-1 combines with J gene TRBJ2-3; a weak D match, TRBD2 (6 bases). Germline V gene data show CDR1 as SGHRS and CDR2 as YFSETQ. This CDR3 is built from 16 residues. The V end was cut by 0 bases, the J end by 0 bases, with 11 bases between. CDR3 nucleotide sequence: TGCGCCAGCAGCTTGGCCGGGCGGGGTAGCACAGATACGCAGTATTTT. It yields the protein CASSLAGRGSTDTQYF.

The rearrangement uses TRBV5-1 and TRBJ1-6, with 10 bases identical to TRBD1. The germline V gene has CDR1 SGHRS and CDR2 YFSETQ. The V gene end was trimmed by 0 bases and the J gene end by 9 bases; junction bases not matched to a gene: 9. The CDR3 loop spans 17 amino acids. Here the CDR3 DNA reads TGCGCCAGCAGCTTGGGGGACAGGGGACGAATGATTTCACCCCTCCACTTT. Translation: CASSLGDRGRMISPLHF.

The chain combines TRBV6-4 with TRBJ2-3; TRBD2 aligns across 10 bases. The CDR3 sequence is 15 residues long. The V and J ends lost 6 bases and 1 base, in that order; junction bases with no gene match: 4. Germline V lookup: CDR1 MRHNA, CDR2 SNTAGT. The CDR3 coding sequence is TGTGCCAGCAGAACCGGGACTAGCGGCACAGATACGCAGTATTTT. Translation: CASRTGTSGTDTQYF.

The chain recombines TRBV4-2 with TRBJ2-5; 13 bases are shared with TRBD2. The germline V gene has CDR1 LGHNA and CDR2 YNFKEQ. This CDR3 is 16 amino acids long. V was clipped by 3 bases and J by 3 bases; unmatched bases: 4. The CDR3 DNA sequence: TGTGCCAGCAGCCACCCGGGGACTAGCGGGGAAGAGACCCAGTACTTC. Its translation is CASSHPGTSGEETQYF.

The chain links TRBV4-2 to TRBJ2-3; 7 bases are a match to TRBD2. CDR1 LGHNA and CDR2 YNFKEQ come from the germline V gene. The CDR3 sequence is 16 residues long. V lost 0 bases, J lost 2 bases, and 5 bases stayed unmatched. CDR3: CASSQDGRGFTDTQYF. The CDR3 coding sequence is TGTGCCAGCAGCCAAGATGGGAGGGGTTTCACAGATACGCAGTATTTT.

The chain carries TRBV6-5 and TRBJ2-1; TRBD2 might be the D (5 bases). Germline V gene data show CDR1 as MNHEY and CDR2 as SVGAGI. The CDR3 covers 15 residues. V shed 0 bases and J shed 15 bases, with 21 bases lying between them. CDR3 residues: CASSYSGNPGSEAFF. DNA for the CDR3: TGTGCCAGCAGTTACTCTGGGAACCCCGGATCGGAGGCGTTCTTC.

This clone was counted a single time. The J gene is TRBJ2-3, the V gene TRBV2, with 16 bases fitting TRBD2. With 6 bases clipped from V and 8 bases from J, the junction kept 11 bases outside the gene matches. The CDR3 totals 17 residues. Germline V gene data show CDR1 as SNHLY and CDR2 as FYNNEI. The CDR3 DNA follows: TGTGCCAGCAGAGACGGGACTAGCGGGGGGGGAGGTGGTACGCAGTATTTT. This gives the protein CASRDGTSGGGGGTQYF.

V usage is TRBV10-1 and J usage is TRBJ2-3; D is possibly TRBD2 (5 bases). CDR1 is WNHNN, CDR2 SYGVQD, per germline (reference sequence). Trimming shortened V by 3 bases and J by 3 bases, and 10 bases separated the two germline ends. The CDR3 is 14 amino acids. CDR3 sequence (DNA): TGCGCCAGCAGTGAAGGGAGTAGGACAGATACGCAGTATTTT. The encoded protein is CASSEGSRTDTQYF.

The J gene is TRBJ1-1, the V gene TRBV10-2; no clear D. V was pared by 5 bases and J by 0 bases, with 13 bases between. Germline assignment: CDR1 WSHSY and CDR2 SAAADI. The length of the CDR3 is 15 residues. The CDR3 here is CASSSPGIMNTEAFF. The DNA of the CDR3 is TGCGCCAGCAGTAGTCCAGGCATCATGAACACTGAAGCTTTCTTT.

This rearrangement joins TRBV28 to TRBJ2-1; 7 nucleotides match TRBD1. Germline trimming cut 5 bases from V and 15 bases from J; bases unmatched to any gene: 13. CDR1 is MDHEN and CDR2 is SYDVKM in the germline V gene. This CDR3 comprises 13 residues. The CDR3 DNA reads as TGTGCCAGCAGTAATCCCGACAGGGTGGTTTGGTTCTTC. Its translation is CASSNPDRVVWFF.

The chain employs TRBV30 and TRBJ1-5; D unresolved. This CDR3 comprises 14 residues. V was cut by 1 base and J by 7 bases, with 14 bases left in between. Germline V gives CDR1 GTSNPN, CDR2 SVGIG (reference sequence). DNA of the CDR3: TGTGCCTGGAGTGCCGGGATGCTAGGACAGCCCCAGCATTTT. It yields the protein CAWSAGMLGQPQHF.

This clone was recorded once. The chain links TRBV4-2 to TRBJ2-2, with TRBD2 matching 12 bases. CDR1 is LGHNA and CDR2 is YNFKEQ in the germline V gene. With V trimmed by 0 bases and J by 4 bases, 6 bases remained unmatched. The CDR3 totals 18 residues. CDR3 DNA: TGTGCCAGCAGCCAAGATCCTAGCGGGGGGGCCCTCACCGGGGAGCTGTTTTTT. This sequence encodes CASSQDPSGGALTGELFF.

The V call is TRBV11-2, the J call TRBJ2-3; TRBD2 aligns across 9 bases. The CDR3 runs to 15 residues. CDR1 is SGHAT and CDR2 is FQNNGV in the germline V gene. J lost 4 bases, V lost 5 bases, and 7 bases had no gene match. CDR3 in DNA: TGTGCCAGCAGCGAACAGCGGGGGGCTTCAGATACGCAGTATTTT. It translates to CASSEQRGASDTQYF.

The chain joins TRBV5-8 to TRBJ2-5; D might be TRBD2 (5 bases). This CDR3 has 13 residues. Per the germline V gene, CDR1 is SGHTS and CDR2 is YDEGEE. The V gene lost 4 bases and the J gene lost 5 bases, with 12 bases spanning the gap. CDR3 in DNA: TGTGCCAGCAGCCCGACCCGGAGGGAGACCCAGTACTTC. Protein sequence: CASSPTRRETQYF.

The gene calls are TRBV2 and TRBJ2-5, with D unclear. Germline values: CDR1 SNHLY, CDR2 FYNNEI. V lost 0 bases and J 4 bases, leaving 15 bases between the germline ends. The CDR3 length is 16 residues. CDR3 sequence reads: CASSEAGRGSTETQYF. DNA of the CDR3: TGTGCCAGCAGTGAAGCTGGAAGAGGTAGTACAGAGACCCAGTACTTC.

V and J are TRBV5-1 and TRBJ2-7, with 7 positions matching TRBD2. V lost 2 bases to trimming and J lost 4 bases; unmatched junction nucleotides: 0. The CDR3 runs to 12 residues. Germline CDR1 is SGHRS and CDR2 is YFSETQ. CDR3 sequence: CASSFSGYEQYF. The CDR3 nucleotides are TGCGCCAGCAGCTTTAGCGGGTACGAGCAGTACTTC. The variable domain in full, with the rest retrieved from reference TRBV5-1 and TRBJ2-7, is KAGVTQTPRYLIKTRGQQVTLSCSPISGHRSVSWYQQTPGQGLQFLFEYFSETQRNKGNFPGRFSGRQFSNSRSEMNVSTLELGDSALYLCASSFSGYEQYFGPGTRLTVT.

The CDR3 DNA sequence: TGTGCCAGCAGTTCTAGCGGGGGGGCCCAAGATACGCAGTATTTT. This sequence encodes CASSSSGGAQDTQYF. This chain uses TRBV13 with TRBJ2-3; 12 bases line up with TRBD2. The V gene's germline CDR1 is PRHDT and CDR2 FYEKMQ (reference sequence). The CDR3 length is 15 residues. Unmatched junction bases numbered 6, after V lost 6 bases and J lost 5 bases.

This clone was detected only a few times. The chain recombines TRBV5-1 with TRBJ2-5, with 9 bases aligning to TRBD1. CDR1 and CDR2 from the germline V gene are SGHRS and YFSETQ. The CDR3 consists of 15 residues. Trimming took 0 bases from V and 5 from J; bases not matched to a gene: 5. The CDR3 DNA is TGCGCCAGCAGCTTGGAGGGACAGGGTCAGGAGACCCAGTACTTC. This translates into CASSLEGQGQETQYF.

This clone occurred once. V gene TRBV19 combines with J gene TRBJ1-5; no reliable D call. This CDR3 contains 13 residues. Germline V gene lookup returns CDR1 LNHDA and CDR2 SQIVND (reference sequence). Between the trimmed V and J ends, which lost 5 bases and 4 bases, there was a span of 9 bases. CDR3 sequence reads: CASSSRDNQPQHF. The CDR3 DNA sequence: TGTGCCAGTAGTTCGCGCGATAATCAGCCCCAGCATTTT.

V is TRBV7-3 and J is TRBJ2-1, with TRBD1 matching over 9 bases. Germline values: CDR1 SGHTA, CDR2 FQGTGA. The CDR3 is 15 residues long. V shed 1 base, J shed 7 bases, and the junction held 5 bases outside the gene matches. CDR3 in amino acids: CASSLRGQGLNEQFF. The CDR3 nucleotides are TGTGCCAGCAGCTTAAGGGGACAGGGTCTAAATGAGCAGTTCTTC. Supplemented by reference TRBV7-3 and TRBJ2-1, the full variable domain reads GAGVSQTPSNKVTEKGKYVELRCDPISGHTALYWYRQSLGQGPEFLIYFQGTGAADDSGLPNDRFFAVRPEGSVSTLKIQRTERGDSAVYLCASSLRGQGLNEQFFGPGTRLTVL.

The rearrangement uses TRBV10-2 and TRBJ2-5; possibly TRBD1 for D (5 bases). The germline V gene has CDR1 WSHSY and CDR2 SAAADI. The CDR3 is made up of 13 amino acids. V was pared by 0 bases and J by 5 bases, with 7 bases between. CDR3: CASSESGPETQYF. CDR3 bases: TGCGCCAGCAGTGAGTCGGGGCCGGAGACCCAGTACTTC.

V gene TRBV9 combines with J gene TRBJ1-2; maybe TRBD1 (6 bases). Germline CDR1 is SGDLS and CDR2 is YYNGEE. The CDR3 totals 15 residues. Trimming removed 4 bases from V and 6 bases from J, with 19 bases in between. This CDR3 reads CASSLSRGSFNGYTF. The CDR3 region has the DNA TGTGCCAGCAGCCTCTCCAGGGGTTCGTTTAATGGCTACACCTTC.

The chain is built from TRBV5-4 and TRBJ2-6, with 8 bases that match TRBD1. This CDR3 comprises 15 residues. Germline values: CDR1 SGHNT, CDR2 YYREEE (reference sequence). After removal of 4 bases from V and 4 bases from J, the junction contained 4 bases not matched to a gene. CDR3 sequence reads: CASSGQGPGANVLTF. The CDR3 nucleotides read TGTGCCAGCAGCGGACAGGGTCCCGGGGCCAACGTCCTGACTTTC.

This chain uses TRBV1 with TRBJ2-3; no DNA check was done on the table's D call, TRBD2. TRBV1 is described as a pseudogene. This CDR3 is 15 amino acids long. The CDR3, as DNA: TGCACCAGCAACCGGTTAGCGGGGGGGCCAGATACGCAGTATTTT. Translated, it gives CTSNRLAGGPDTQYF.

The CDR3 sequence is CAWARGGPNEQYF. The CDR3 bases are TGTGCCTGGGCCCGCGGGGGTCCGAACGAGCAGTACTTC. The chain links TRBV30 to TRBJ2-7; TRBD2 matches at 7 bases. The CDR3 length is 13 residues. CDR1 and CDR2 from the germline V gene are GTSNPN and SVGIG (reference sequence). V shed 5 bases, J shed 5 bases, and the junction held 9 bases outside the gene matches. The full variable domain, completed using reference TRBV30 and TRBJ2-7, is SQTIHQWPATLVQPVGSPLSLECTVEGTSNPNLYWYRQAAGRGLQLLFYSVGIGQISSEVPQNLSASRPQDRQFILSSKKLLLSDSGFYLCAWARGGPNEQYFGPGTRLTVT.

This sequence joins TRBV7-6 and TRBJ2-7; 13 nucleotides agree with TRBD2. V trimming: 0 bases; J trimming: 2 bases; junction bases outside the gene matches: 13. Per the germline V gene, CDR1 is SGHVS and CDR2 is FNYEAQ. The CDR3 extends over 20 amino acids. The CDR3: CASSLARPTGTSGATYEQYF. The CDR3 DNA is TGTGCCAGCAGCTTAGCAAGACCAACCGGGACTAGCGGGGCCACCTACGAGCAGTACTTC.

The chain uses TRBV7-2 and TRBJ1-6, with D perhaps TRBD1 (6 bases). Trimming left V 1 base short and J 7 bases short, with 11 bases between. The germline V gene has CDR1 SGHTA and CDR2 FQGNSA. The CDR3 has 15 residues. The CDR3 DNA sequence: TGTGCCAGCAGCTTAGAGGGGGGGCGAAATTCACCCCTCCACTTT. Its translation is CASSLEGGRNSPLHF.

This chain links TRBV30 with TRBJ1-2; D may be TRBD1 (5 bases). Germline lookup yields CDR1 GTSNPN and CDR2 SVGIG (reference sequence). The CDR3 is 13 residues long. V was trimmed by 4 bases and J by 4 bases, leaving 13 bases between them. The CDR3 DNA sequence: TGTGCCTGGAACCGGGACTTGGGCTATGGCTACACCTTC. It is translated as CAWNRDLGYGYTF.